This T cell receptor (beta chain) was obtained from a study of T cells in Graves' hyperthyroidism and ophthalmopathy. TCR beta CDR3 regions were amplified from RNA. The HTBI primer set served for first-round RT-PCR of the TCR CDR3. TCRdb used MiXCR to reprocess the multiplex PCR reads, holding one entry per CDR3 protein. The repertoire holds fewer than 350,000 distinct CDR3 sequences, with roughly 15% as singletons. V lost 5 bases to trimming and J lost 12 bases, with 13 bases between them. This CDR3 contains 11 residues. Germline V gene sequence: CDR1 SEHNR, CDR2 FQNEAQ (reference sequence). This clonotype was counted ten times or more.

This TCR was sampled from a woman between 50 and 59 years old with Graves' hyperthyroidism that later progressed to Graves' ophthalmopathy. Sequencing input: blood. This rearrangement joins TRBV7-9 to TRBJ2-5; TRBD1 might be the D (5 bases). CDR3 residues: CASSIQAREYF. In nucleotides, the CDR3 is TGTGCCAGCAGCATACAGGCCCGGGAGTACTTC.